The 5 T cell receptor beta chains below were found in one sample sequenced in a study of blood T cell repertoires in COVID-19. The assay was immunoSEQ multiplex PCR, and TCRdb's table has in-frame clones only and misses some. The sample shows roughly 180,000 clones, approximately 85% of them seen only once. The sample consisted of peripheral blood. The receptors here all came from a man aged 80 or over with COVID-19, enrolled during active disease.

J is TRBJ2-5 and V is TRBV11-3, with 9 bases identical to TRBD2. The CDR3 has 16 residues. The germline CDR1 and CDR2 sequences are SGHNT and YENEEA. Germline trimming cut 3 bases from V and 1 base from J; bases unmatched to any gene: 6. CDR3 in amino acids: CASSFGQRGVQETQYF. In nucleotides, the CDR3 is TGTGCCAGCAGCTTCGGGCAGCGGGGGGTCCAAGAGACCCAGTACTTC.

The chain employs TRBV18 and TRBJ1-1; D is possibly TRBD1 (5 bases). Germline V CDR1 and CDR2: KGHSH, LQKENI. The CDR3 extends over 15 amino acids. V lost 6 bases to trimming and J lost 2 bases, with 16 bases between them. The CDR3 loop reads CASSPASGGNTEAFF. DNA for the CDR3: TGTGCCAGCTCGCCCGCCTCGGGGGGTAACACTGAAGCTTTCTTT.

DNA for the CDR3: TGTGCCAGCGGGGTTCAGGGACAGGTAAAAGCTTTCTTT. Protein sequence: CASGVQGQVKAFF. This rearrangement joins TRBV5-6 to TRBJ1-1, with 8 bases identical to TRBD1. The CDR3 runs to 13 residues. The trim removed 7 bases at V and 9 bases at J, leaving 11 bases unmatched. CDR1 and CDR2 from the germline V gene are SGHDT and YYEEEE.

The J gene is TRBJ1-1, the V gene TRBV5-5; unclear D gene. The germline gives CDR1 SGHKS, CDR2 YYEKEE (reference sequence). The CDR3 loop spans 14 amino acids. V lost 0 bases, J lost 2 bases, and 8 bases lay in between. The CDR3 loop is CASSLVAGNTEAFF. Here the CDR3 DNA reads TGTGCCAGCAGCTTGGTGGCGGGAAACACTGAAGCTTTCTTT.

The chain couples TRBV2 to TRBJ2-7, with 7 bases identical to TRBD1. This CDR3 has 12 amino acids. CDR1 is SNHLY and CDR2 is FYNNEI in the germline V gene. V was pared by 8 bases and J by 5 bases, with 6 bases of the junction left unmatched. The CDR3 DNA is TGTGCCAGCGCTGACAGGGAACACGAGCAGTACTTC. Encoded protein: CASADREHEQYF.